This passage covers 16 T cell receptor beta chains from one sample sequenced in a study of immune characterization of retroperitoneal liposarcoma (dated by TCRdb to between 2018 and 2021). The library relied on PCR. TCRdb records NextSeq 500 as the sequencer. Using fastp at Q25 and MiXCR, TCRdb reprocessed the public reads and kept productive beta chains. Each CDR3 protein appears once, grouped with its most common genes and DNA. The sample contains 9,500 to 14,000 distinct CDR3 sequences, roughly 20% of them found a single time. Of the sample, 8% to 9% is held by the ten largest clones. Sequenced sample: blood. The receptors were sampled from a female donor with retroperitoneal liposarcoma.

This clonotype was seen just once. The chain links TRBV24-1 to TRBJ2-5; D call uncertain. The V and J ends lost 0 bases and 2 bases respectively, with 6 bases between them. The CDR3 has 14 amino acids. Germline CDR1 KGHDR, CDR2 SFDVKD. DNA of the CDR3: TGTGCCACCAGTGATTTGGGGATTCAAGAGACCCAGTACTTC. Protein product: CATSDLGIQETQYF.

J is TRBJ2-1 and V is TRBV4-1; no firm D call. This CDR3 spans 13 amino acids. Trimming pared 0 bases from V and 6 bases from J, leaving 6 bases between. CDR1 is MGHRA, CDR2 YSYEKL, per germline. CDR3 bases: TGCGCCAGCAGCCAAGATGTCGCCAATGAGCAGTTCTTC. This encodes CASSQDVANEQFF.

The chain employs TRBV3-1 and TRBJ2-1; TRBD1 aligns across 9 bases. CDR3 length: 16 amino acids. V lost 4 bases to trimming and J lost 5 bases; unmatched junction nucleotides: 9. Germline lookup yields CDR1 LGHDT and CDR2 YNNKEL (reference sequence). In DNA form, the CDR3 reads TGTGCCAGCAGCCGAACAGGGGGCTGGGAAAACAATGAGCAGTTCTTC. Protein: CASSRTGGWENNEQFF.

J is TRBJ2-1 and V is TRBV5-1; 11 bases map to TRBD2. Germline loops: CDR1 SGHRS, CDR2 YFSETQ. CDR3 size: 15 residues. V lost 3 bases to trimming and J lost 10 bases; unmatched junction nucleotides: 9. The CDR3 coding sequence is TGCGCCAGCAGCTCGACTAGCGGGACCTCCTACGAGCAGTTCTTC. Amino acids: CASSSTSGTSYEQFF.

By its share, this clonotype is large. CDR3 in amino acids: CASSEGLSLGTQYF. The CDR3 nucleotides are TGTGCCAGCAGTGAAGGTTTGAGCCTCGGAACCCAGTACTTC. This rearrangement joins TRBV6-1 to TRBJ2-1; no definite D call. The J call is uncertain, as TRBJ2-5 better fits the DNA end. Germline V gene lookup returns CDR1 MNHNS and CDR2 SASEGT. The CDR3 covers 14 residues.

The V and J genes are TRBV6-5 and TRBJ2-2; TRBD1 matches at 7 bases. CDR1 is MNHEY, CDR2 SVGAGI, per germline. Unmatched junction bases numbered 19, after V lost 3 bases and J lost 3 bases. The CDR3 runs to 20 residues. CDR3 DNA sequence: TGTGCCAGCAGTTATCGAAAACAACAGGGGCCTTTTTTTCACACCGGGGAGCTGTTTTTT. This gives the protein CASSYRKQQGPFFHTGELFF.

The rearrangement links TRBV23-1 to TRBJ2-3; tentative D call: TRBD2 (7 bases). The J call may be in error: the DNA end matches TRBJ2-5 better. TRBV23-1 is reported as an ORF; its role is uncertain. The CDR3 runs to 17 residues. The CDR3 loop is CASSQSPKGEGGETQYF. The CDR3 DNA follows: TGCGCCAGCAGTCAATCCCCAAAAGGGGAGGGGGGGGAGACCCAGTACTTC.

This clonotype ranks as medium-sized. The rearrangement links TRBV6-6 to TRBJ2-7, with 9 bases aligning to TRBD2. Germline trimming cut 0 bases from V and 0 bases from J; bases unmatched to any gene: 0. In germline, CDR1 is MNHNY, CDR2 SVGAGI (reference sequence). The CDR3 spans 15 residues. CDR3 bases: TGTGCCAGCAGTTACTCTAGCGGGGGCTCCTACGAGCAGTACTTC. This encodes CASSYSSGGSYEQYF.

This clonotype was detected many times. The rearrangement joins TRBV12-3 or TRBV12-4 to TRBJ1-6; a possible D gene is TRBD1 (6 bases). The ends were cut back, 6 bases at V and 6 bases at J, with 21 bases in the middle. CDR3 size: 17 residues. CDR3 nucleotide sequence: TGTGCCAGCAGCACAGGGAGTCCGGCACTTCGTAATTCACCCCTCCACTTT. Protein: CASSTGSPALRNSPLHF.

The J gene is TRBJ2-4, the V gene TRBV4-1, with 9 bases fitting TRBD2. There are 19 residues in the CDR3. Germline V gene lookup returns CDR1 MGHRA and CDR2 YSYEKL. The junction had 10 bases not matched to a gene; V was cut back by 1 base and J by 0 bases. The CDR3 is CASSQAAGGPGVAKNIQYF. The CDR3 bases are TGCGCCAGCAGCCAAGCGGCGGGAGGGCCGGGGGTAGCCAAAAACATTCAGTACTTC.

This clonotype was detected a few times. V is TRBV12-3 or TRBV12-4 and J is TRBJ1-1; weak D call: TRBD1 (6 bases). The ends were cut back, 6 bases at V and 7 bases at J, with 21 bases in the middle. This CDR3 contains 15 residues. In nucleotides, the CDR3 is TGTGCCAGCAGGGGAGGGGCAGGGGTAGGGTATGAAGCTTTCTTT. Translated, it gives CASRGGAGVGYEAFF.

In its sample, this clonotype was seen many times. The rearrangement joins TRBV11-2 to TRBJ2-1; D remains ambiguous. The assigned J gene may be wrong: the sequence end matches TRBJ2-7 better. Germline values: CDR1 SGHAT, CDR2 FQNNGV. The CDR3 is made up of 14 amino acids. The CDR3 DNA sequence: TGTGCCAGCAGCTTATATGACGGCAGCTACGAGCAGTACTTC. Translating gives CASSLYDGSYEQYF.

This clonotype showed up just a few times. The CDR3 coding sequence is TGTGCCCTCACTGGGCAGACCTACGAGCAGTACTTC. Translation: CALTGQTYEQYF. The chain is built from TRBV6-1 and TRBJ2-5; D remains unclear. Gene TRBJ2-7 matches the end of the DNA better, so the J call may be wrong. Germline CDR1 MNHNS, CDR2 SASEGT. This CDR3 region has 12 residues.

This clonotype qualifies as medium-sized. This chain connects TRBV6-1 to TRBJ2-3; D may be TRBD2 (6 bases). Germline V gene lookup returns CDR1 MNHNS and CDR2 SASEGT. V was clipped by 7 bases and J by 6 bases, with 17 bases between them. The CDR3 is made up of 14 amino acids. CDR3 in amino acids: CASKPGTEGDTQYF. As DNA, the CDR3 is TGTGCCAGCAAGCCGGGGACTGAGGGGGATACGCAGTATTTT.

This clonotype has a count of ten or more. The chain recombines TRBV11-2 with TRBJ2-1; D gene unclear. Germline V gene sequence: CDR1 SGHAT, CDR2 FQNNGV. V was pared by 7 bases and J by 5 bases, with 9 bases between. The CDR3 is made up of 12 amino acids. The CDR3 region is CASIRINNEQFF. The CDR3 DNA follows: TGTGCCAGCATCCGGATCAACAATGAGCAGTTCTTC.

The chain recombines TRBV7-4 with TRBJ2-3, with D perhaps TRBD1 or TRBD2 (5 bases each). Germline loops: CDR1 SGHVT, CDR2 SQSDAQ. The germline V and J ends were trimmed by 0 bases and 2 bases, with 6 bases remaining between them. The CDR3 spans 14 residues. CDR3 protein: CASSLAGVTDTQYF. In DNA, the CDR3 is TGTGCCAGCAGCTTAGCGGGGGTCACAGATACGCAGTATTTT.